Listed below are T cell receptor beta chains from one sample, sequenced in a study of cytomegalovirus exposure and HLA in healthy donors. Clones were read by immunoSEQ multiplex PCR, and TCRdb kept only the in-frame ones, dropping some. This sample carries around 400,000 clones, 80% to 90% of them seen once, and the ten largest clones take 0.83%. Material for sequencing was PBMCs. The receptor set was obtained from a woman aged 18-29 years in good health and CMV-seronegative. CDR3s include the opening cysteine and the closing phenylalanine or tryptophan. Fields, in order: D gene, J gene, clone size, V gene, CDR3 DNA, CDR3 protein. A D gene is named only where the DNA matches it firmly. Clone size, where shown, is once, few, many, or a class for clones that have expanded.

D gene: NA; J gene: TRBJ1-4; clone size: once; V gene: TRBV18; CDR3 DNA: TGTGCCAGCTCACCGGAGATGGGAGCAACTAATGAAAAACTGTTTTTT; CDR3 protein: CASSPEMGATNEKLFF
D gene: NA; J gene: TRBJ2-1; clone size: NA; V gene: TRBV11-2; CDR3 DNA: TGTGCCAGCAGCTTAGAGCCCTCCTCCAGCTCCTACAATGAGCAGTTCTTC; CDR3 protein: CASSLEPSSSSYNEQFF
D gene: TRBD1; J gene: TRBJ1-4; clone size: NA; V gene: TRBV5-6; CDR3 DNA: TGTGCCAGCAGCTTAACAGGGGCTAATGAAAAACTGTTTTTT; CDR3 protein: CASSLTGANEKLFF
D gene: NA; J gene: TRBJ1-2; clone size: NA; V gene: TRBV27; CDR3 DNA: TGTGCCAGCAGTTTAGGGCCAGACTATGGCTACACCTTC; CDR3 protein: CASSLGPDYGYTF
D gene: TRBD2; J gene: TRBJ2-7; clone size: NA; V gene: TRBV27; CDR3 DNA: TGTGCCAGCAGTCTCCTCCGGGCTAGCGGGAGTAACGAGCAGTACTTC; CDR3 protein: CASSLLRASGSNEQYF
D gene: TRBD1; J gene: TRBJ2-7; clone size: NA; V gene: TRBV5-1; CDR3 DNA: TGCGCCAGCAGCTTGGTACCCGGACAGGGCTACGAGCAGTACTTC; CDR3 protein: CASSLVPGQGYEQYF
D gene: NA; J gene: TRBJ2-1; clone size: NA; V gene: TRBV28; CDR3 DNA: TGTGCCAGCAGTTTTCTGACAGCTACCCACAATGAGCAGTTCTTC; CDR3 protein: CASSFLTATHNEQFF
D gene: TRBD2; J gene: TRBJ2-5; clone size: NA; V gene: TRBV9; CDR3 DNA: TGTGCCAGCAGCTTAGCGGGAGTGACACAAGAGACCCAGTACTTC; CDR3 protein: CASSLAGVTQETQYF
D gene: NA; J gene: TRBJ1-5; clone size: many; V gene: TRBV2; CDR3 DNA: TGTGCCAGCAGTGCGGACATTCAGCCCCAGCATTTT; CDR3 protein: CASSADIQPQHF
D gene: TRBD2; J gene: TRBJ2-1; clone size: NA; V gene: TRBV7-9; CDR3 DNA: TGTGCCAGCAGCGACCCTAGCGGACTCAATGAGCAGTTCTTC; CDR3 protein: CASSDPSGLNEQFF
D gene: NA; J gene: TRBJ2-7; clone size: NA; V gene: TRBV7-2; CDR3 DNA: TGTGCCAGCAGCCGAAGGGGCCCTCTTGGGTCCTACGAGCAGTACTTC; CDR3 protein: CASSRRGPLGSYEQYF
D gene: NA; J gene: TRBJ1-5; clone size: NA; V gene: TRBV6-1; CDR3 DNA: TGTGCCAGCAGTGCGCGGGATTTTTATAGCAATCAGCCCCAGCATTTT; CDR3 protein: CASSARDFYSNQPQHF
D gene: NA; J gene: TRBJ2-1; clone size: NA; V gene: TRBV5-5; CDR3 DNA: TGTGCCAGCAGCTTGAGCGGTAACTTACCCTACAATGAGCAGTTCTTC; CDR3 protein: CASSLSGNLPYNEQFF
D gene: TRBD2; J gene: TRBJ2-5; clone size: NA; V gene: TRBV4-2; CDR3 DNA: TGTGCCAGCAGCCAGGAACTAGCGGGGGGGCCTCGGGTTGAGACCCAGTACTTC; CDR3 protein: CASSQELAGGPRVETQYF
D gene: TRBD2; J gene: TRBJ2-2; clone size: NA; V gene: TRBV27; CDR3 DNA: TGTGCCAGCAGTTTGGGGACTAGCGGTACCACCGGGGAGCTGTTTTTT; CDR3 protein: CASSLGTSGTTGELFF
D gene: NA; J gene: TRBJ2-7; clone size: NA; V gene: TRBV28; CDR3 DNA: TGTGCCAGCAGTCTAATGCGGGACGAGCAGTACTTC; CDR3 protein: CASSLMRDEQYF
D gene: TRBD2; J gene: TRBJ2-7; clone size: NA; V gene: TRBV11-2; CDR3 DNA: TGTGCCAGCAGCGACCGGACTAGCGGATCCTACGAGCAGTACTTC; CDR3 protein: CASSDRTSGSYEQYF
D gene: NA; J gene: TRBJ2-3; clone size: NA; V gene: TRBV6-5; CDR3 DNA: TGTGCCAGCAGTTACTCCTCTAGAGGCACAGATACGCAGTATTTT; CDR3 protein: CASSYSSRGTDTQYF
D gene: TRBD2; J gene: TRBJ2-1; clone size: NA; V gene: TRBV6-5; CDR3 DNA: TGTGCCAGCAGTTACCTAGCGGGAGAATACAATGAGCAGTTCTTC; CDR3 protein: CASSYLAGEYNEQFF
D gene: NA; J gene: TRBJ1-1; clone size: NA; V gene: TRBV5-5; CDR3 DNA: TGTGCCAGCAGCTCCAGAGGGGGGAACACTGAAGCTTTCTTT; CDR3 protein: CASSSRGGNTEAFF
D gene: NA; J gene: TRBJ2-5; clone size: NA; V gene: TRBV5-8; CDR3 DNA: TGTGCCAGCAGCCTGACAGGACTGCTCCAAGAGACCCAGTACTTC; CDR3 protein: CASSLTGLLQETQYF
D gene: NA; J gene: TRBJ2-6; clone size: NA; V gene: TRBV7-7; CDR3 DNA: TGTGCCAGCAGCCCAGTTCAAGCCAACGTCCTGACTTTC; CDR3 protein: CASSPVQANVLTF
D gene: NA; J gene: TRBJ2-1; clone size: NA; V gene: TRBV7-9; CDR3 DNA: TGTGCCAGCAGCTTAAGGGGTACGGACGGGGAGCAGTTCTTC; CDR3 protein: CASSLRGTDGEQFF
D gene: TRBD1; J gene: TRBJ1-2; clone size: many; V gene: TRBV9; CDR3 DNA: TGTGCCAGCAGCGCACGAGACAGGGGGCGTCAAGGCTACACCTTC; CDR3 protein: CASSARDRGRQGYTF
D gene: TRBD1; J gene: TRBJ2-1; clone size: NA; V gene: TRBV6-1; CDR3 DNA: TGTGCCAGCGCCCCGGACAGGGCCTACTACAATGAGCAGTTCTTC; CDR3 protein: CASAPDRAYYNEQFF
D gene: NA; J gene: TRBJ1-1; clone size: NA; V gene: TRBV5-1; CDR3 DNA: TGCGCCAGCAGCTTTACTGGGAACACTGAAGCTTTCTTT; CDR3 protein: CASSFTGNTEAFF
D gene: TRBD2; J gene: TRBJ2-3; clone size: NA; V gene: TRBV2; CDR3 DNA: TGTGCCAGCAGGCTCCCGGCCAGCGGGGCGGTCACAGATACGCAGTATTTT; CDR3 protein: CASRLPASGAVTDTQYF